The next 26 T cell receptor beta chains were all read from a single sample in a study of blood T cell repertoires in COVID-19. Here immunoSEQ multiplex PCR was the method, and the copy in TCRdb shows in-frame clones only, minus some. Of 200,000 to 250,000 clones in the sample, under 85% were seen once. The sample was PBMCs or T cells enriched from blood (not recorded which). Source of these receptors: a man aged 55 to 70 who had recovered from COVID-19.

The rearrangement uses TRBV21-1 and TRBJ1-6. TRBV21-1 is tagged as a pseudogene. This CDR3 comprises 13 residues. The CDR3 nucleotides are TGTGCCAGCAGCACTAGTAGGAATTCACCCCTCCACTTT. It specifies CASSTSRNSPLHF.

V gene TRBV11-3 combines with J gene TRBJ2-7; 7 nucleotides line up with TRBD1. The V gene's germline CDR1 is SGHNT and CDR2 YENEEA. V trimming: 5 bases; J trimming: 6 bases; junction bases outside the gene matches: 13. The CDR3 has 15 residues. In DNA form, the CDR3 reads TGTGCCAGCAGCCCCAGGTCAGGGGGTCCACCCGAGCAGTACTTC. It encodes CASSPRSGGPPEQYF.

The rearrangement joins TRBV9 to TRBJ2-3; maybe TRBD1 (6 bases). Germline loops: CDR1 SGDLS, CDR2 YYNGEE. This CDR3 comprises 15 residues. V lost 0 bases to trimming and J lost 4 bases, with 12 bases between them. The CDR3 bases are TGTGCCAGCAGCGTAGTGTCCAGGGGTCCAGATACGCAGTATTTT. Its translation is CASSVVSRGPDTQYF.

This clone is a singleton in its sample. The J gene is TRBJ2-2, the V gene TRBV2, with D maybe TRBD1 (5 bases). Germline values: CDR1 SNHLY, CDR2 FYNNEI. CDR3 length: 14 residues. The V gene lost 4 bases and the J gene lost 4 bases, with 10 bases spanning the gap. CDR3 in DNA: TGTGCCAGCAGTGTCAGGGTTGGCACCGGGGAGCTGTTTTTT. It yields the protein CASSVRVGTGELFF.

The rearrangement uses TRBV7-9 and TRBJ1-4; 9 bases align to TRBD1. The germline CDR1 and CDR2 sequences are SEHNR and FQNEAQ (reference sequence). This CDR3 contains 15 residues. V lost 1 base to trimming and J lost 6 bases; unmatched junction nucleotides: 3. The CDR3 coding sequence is TGTGCCAGCAGCTTAGGTACAGGGGGCCATGAAAAACTGTTTTTT. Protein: CASSLGTGGHEKLFF.

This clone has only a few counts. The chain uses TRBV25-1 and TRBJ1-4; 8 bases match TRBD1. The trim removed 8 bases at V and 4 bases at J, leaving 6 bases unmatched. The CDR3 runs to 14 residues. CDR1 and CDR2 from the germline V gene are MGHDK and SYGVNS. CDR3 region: CASGQGVDNEKLFF. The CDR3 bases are TGTGCCAGCGGACAGGGAGTTGATAATGAAAAACTGTTTTTT.

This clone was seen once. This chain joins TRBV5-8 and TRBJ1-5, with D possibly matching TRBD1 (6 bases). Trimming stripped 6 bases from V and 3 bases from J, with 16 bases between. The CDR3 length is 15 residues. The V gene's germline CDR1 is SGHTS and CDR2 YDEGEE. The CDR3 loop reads CASTTWGRVNQPQHF. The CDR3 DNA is TGTGCCAGCACTACGTGGGGGCGGGTCAATCAGCCCCAGCATTTT.

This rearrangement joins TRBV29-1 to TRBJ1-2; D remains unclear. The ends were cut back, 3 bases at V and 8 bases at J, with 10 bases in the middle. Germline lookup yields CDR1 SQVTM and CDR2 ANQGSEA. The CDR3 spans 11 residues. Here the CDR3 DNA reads TGCAGCGTTGATGGTCAGACAGGCTACACCTTC. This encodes CSVDGQTGYTF.

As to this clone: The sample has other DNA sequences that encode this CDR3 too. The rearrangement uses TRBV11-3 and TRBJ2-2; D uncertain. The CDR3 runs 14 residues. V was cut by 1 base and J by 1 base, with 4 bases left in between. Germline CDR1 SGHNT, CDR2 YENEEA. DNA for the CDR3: TGTGCCAGCAGCTTAGCAGGGAACACCGGGGAGCTGTTTTTT. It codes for CASSLAGNTGELFF.

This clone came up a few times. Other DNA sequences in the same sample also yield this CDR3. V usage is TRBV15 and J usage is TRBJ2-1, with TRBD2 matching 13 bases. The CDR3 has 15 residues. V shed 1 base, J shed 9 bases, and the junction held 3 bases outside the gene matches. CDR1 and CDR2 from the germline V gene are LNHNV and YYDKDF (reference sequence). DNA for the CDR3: TGTGCCACCAGCAGAGGACTAGCGGGGGGTACTGAGCAGTTCTTC. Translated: CATSRGLAGGTEQFF.

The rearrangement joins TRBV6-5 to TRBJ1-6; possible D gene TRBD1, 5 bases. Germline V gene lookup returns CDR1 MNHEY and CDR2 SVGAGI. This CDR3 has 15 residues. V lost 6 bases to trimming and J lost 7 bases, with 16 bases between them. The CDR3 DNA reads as TGTGCCAGCAGAACGCCCGGGGGTATGAATTCACCCCTCCACTTT. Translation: CASRTPGGMNSPLHF.

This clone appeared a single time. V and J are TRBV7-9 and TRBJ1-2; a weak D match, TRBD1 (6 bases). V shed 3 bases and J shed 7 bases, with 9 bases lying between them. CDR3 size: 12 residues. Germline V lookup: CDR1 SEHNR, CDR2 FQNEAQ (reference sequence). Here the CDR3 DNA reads TGTGCCAGCAGCTTGGGGGCGAGTGGCTACACCTTC. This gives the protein CASSLGASGYTF.

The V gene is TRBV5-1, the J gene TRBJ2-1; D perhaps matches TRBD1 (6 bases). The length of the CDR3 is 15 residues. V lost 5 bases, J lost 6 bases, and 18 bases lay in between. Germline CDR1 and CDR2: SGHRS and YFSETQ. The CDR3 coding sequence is TGCGCCAGCAGGAGAATAACCGGGACAATCAATGAGCAGTTCTTC. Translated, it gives CASRRITGTINEQFF.

CDR3 loop: CASSLSDSGELFF. CDR3 sequence (DNA): TGTGCCAGCAGTTTATCGGACAGTGGGGAGCTGTTTTTT. The chain links TRBV28 to TRBJ2-2; D is possibly TRBD1 (6 bases). Germline loops: CDR1 MDHEN, CDR2 SYDVKM. The CDR3 spans 13 residues. The V and J ends lost 1 base and 8 bases respectively, with 8 bases between them.

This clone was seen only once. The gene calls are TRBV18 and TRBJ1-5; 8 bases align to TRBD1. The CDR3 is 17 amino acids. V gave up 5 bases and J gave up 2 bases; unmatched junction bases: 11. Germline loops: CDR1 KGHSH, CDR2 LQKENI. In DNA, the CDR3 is TGTGCCAGCTCATTATACTACCCAGGGGGCGGCAATCAGCCCCAGCATTTT. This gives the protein CASSLYYPGGGNQPQHF.

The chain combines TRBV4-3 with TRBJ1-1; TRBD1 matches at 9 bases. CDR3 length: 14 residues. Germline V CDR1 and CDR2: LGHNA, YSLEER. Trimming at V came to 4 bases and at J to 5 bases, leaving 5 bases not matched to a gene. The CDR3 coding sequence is TGCGCCAGCAGCCCCTCAGGGACAGGGACTGAAGCTTTCTTT. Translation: CASSPSGTGTEAFF.

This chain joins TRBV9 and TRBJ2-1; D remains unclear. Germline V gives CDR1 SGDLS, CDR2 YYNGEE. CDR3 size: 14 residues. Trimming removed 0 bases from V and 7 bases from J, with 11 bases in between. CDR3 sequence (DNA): TGTGCCAGCAGCGTAGAACTTCGGGTAAATGAGCAGTTCTTC. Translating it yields CASSVELRVNEQFF.

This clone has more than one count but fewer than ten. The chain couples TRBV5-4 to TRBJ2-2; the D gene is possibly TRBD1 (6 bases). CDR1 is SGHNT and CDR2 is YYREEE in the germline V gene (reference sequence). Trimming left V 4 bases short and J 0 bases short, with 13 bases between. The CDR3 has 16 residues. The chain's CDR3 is CASSPTGTPNTGELFF. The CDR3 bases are TGTGCCAGCAGCCCAACCGGGACACCGAACACCGGGGAGCTGTTTTTT.

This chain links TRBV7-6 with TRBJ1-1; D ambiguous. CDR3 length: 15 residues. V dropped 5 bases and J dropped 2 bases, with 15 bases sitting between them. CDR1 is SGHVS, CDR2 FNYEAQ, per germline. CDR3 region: CASSPRVGLNTEAFF. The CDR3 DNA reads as TGTGCCAGCAGCCCCCGTGTTGGCCTTAACACTGAAGCTTTCTTT.

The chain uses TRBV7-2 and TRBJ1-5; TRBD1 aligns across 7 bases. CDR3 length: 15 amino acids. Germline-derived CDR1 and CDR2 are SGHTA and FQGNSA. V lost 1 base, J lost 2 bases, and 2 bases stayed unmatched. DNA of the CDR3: TGTGCCAGCAGCTTAGAGGGACAGCGCAATCAGCCCCAGCATTTT. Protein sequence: CASSLEGQRNQPQHF.

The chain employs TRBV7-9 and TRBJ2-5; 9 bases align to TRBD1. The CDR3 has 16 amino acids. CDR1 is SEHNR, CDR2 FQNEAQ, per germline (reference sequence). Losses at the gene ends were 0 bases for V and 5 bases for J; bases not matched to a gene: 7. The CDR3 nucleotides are TGTGCCAGCAGCTTAGCTTCCACAGGGGGCTCGGAGACCCAGTACTTC. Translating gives CASSLASTGGSETQYF.

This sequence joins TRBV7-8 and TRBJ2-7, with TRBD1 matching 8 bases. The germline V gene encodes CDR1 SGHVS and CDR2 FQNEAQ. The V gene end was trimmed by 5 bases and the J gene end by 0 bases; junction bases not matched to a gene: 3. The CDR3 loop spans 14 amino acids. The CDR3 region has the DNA TGTGCCAGCAGCCGACAGGGGTCCTCCTACGAGCAGTACTTC. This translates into CASSRQGSSYEQYF.

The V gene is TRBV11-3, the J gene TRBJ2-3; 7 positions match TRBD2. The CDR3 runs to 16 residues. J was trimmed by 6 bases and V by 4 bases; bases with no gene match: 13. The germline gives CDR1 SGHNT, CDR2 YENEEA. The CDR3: CASSSGGVRGTDTQYF. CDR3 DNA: TGTGCCAGCAGCTCCGGGGGAGTGCGGGGGACGGATACGCAGTATTTT.

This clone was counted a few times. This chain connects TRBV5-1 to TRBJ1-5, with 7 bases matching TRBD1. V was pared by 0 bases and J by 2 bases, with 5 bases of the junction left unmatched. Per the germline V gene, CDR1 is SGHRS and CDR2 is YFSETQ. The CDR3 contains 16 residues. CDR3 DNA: TGCGCCAGCAGCTTGGAAGGACAGGCTGGCAATCAGCCCCAGCATTTT. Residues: CASSLEGQAGNQPQHF.

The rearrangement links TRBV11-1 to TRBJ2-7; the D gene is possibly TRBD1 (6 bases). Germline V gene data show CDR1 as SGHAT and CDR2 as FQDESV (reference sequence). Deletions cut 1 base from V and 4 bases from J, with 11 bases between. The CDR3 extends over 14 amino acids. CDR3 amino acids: CASSLGRGAYEQYF. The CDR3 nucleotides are TGTGCCAGCAGCTTAGGCAGGGGAGCTTACGAGCAGTACTTC.

CDR3 sequence reads: CASSPPNTRDGNQPQHF. CDR3 nucleotides: TGCGCCAGCAGTCCTCCTAATACCAGGGATGGCAATCAGCCCCAGCATTTT. The chain carries TRBV23-1 and TRBJ1-5; D perhaps matches TRBD1 (5 bases). TRBV23-1 is reported as an ORF; its role is uncertain. Trimming took 4 bases from V and 2 from J, leaving 18 bases between them. CDR3 size: 17 residues.